A single sample gave rise to the 26 T cell receptor beta chains below, sequenced in a study of cytomegalovirus exposure and HLA in healthy donors. PCR used 60 Vbeta primers and 13 Jbeta primers. Produced via immunoSEQ multiplex PCR; TCRdb's table is partial and in-frame only. The sample has 180,000 or so clones; under 80% are singletons. The sample comprised PBMCs. These receptors were taken from a human donor in good health.

V and J are TRBV30 and TRBJ2-5, with a possible D match to TRBD1 (5 bases). TRBJ2-7 explains the end of the DNA better; the J call may be wrong. The V gene's germline CDR1 is GTSNPN and CDR2 SVGIG (reference sequence). This CDR3 has 11 amino acids. CDR3 loop: CAWSGQYEQYF. In DNA, the CDR3 is TGTGCCTGGAGTGGACAGTACGAGCAGTACTTC.

There are a few counts of this clone. The chain carries TRBV2 and TRBJ2-5; 8 bases are shared with TRBD1. The CDR3 sequence is 14 residues long. Germline loops: CDR1 SNHLY, CDR2 FYNNEI. Losses at the gene ends were 1 base for V and 6 bases for J; bases not matched to a gene: 4. This CDR3 reads CASSEEGQGQTQYF. As DNA, the CDR3 is TGTGCCAGCAGTGAAGAAGGACAGGGACAGACCCAGTACTTC. The complete variable domain, with remaining parts taken from reference TRBV2 and TRBJ2-5, reads EPEVTQTPSHQVTQMGQEVILRCVPISNHLYFYWYRQILGQKVEFLVSFYNNEISEKSEIFDDQFSVERPDGSNFTLKIRSTKLEDSAMYFCASSEEGQGQTQYFGPGTRLLVL.

The chain joins TRBV6-5 to TRBJ1-1; TRBD1 aligns across 7 bases. Looked up from germline, CDR1 is MNHEY and CDR2 is SVGAGI. V lost 5 bases and J lost 1; bases outside the gene matches: 4. CDR3 size: 14 residues. The CDR3, as DNA: TGTGCCAGCAGTCGAGGGGGCGCGAACACTGAAGCTTTCTTT. As protein: CASSRGGANTEAFF.

The chain joins TRBV12-5 to TRBJ2-3; 12 nucleotides align to TRBD2. The CDR3 runs 16 residues. Germline CDR1 is LGHNT and CDR2 is FRNRAP. J gave up 5 bases and V 3 bases, and 6 bases lay outside the gene matches. The CDR3 reads CASGFLAGGAEDTQYF. The DNA for the CDR3 is TGTGCTAGTGGTTTCCTAGCGGGGGGGGCGGAAGATACGCAGTATTTT.

This chain links TRBV10-3 with TRBJ1-4, with a tentative D call TRBD1 (5 bases). Deletions cut 4 bases from V and 6 bases from J, with 6 bases between. Germline CDR1 and CDR2: ENHRY and SYGVKD. CDR3 length equals 12 residues. CDR3 in DNA: TGTGCCATCAGTGTAGGGGATGAAAAACTGTTTTTT. Amino acid sequence: CAISVGDEKLFF.

The chain combines TRBV7-9 with TRBJ1-1; D is unresolved. The CDR3 runs 14 residues. Per the germline V gene, CDR1 is SEHNR and CDR2 is FQNEAQ (reference sequence). With 1 base removed from V and 1 base from J, the gap between germline ends came to 7 bases. The CDR3: CASSLGLQNTEAFF. Written as DNA, the CDR3 is TGTGCCAGCAGCTTAGGATTACAGAACACTGAAGCTTTCTTT.

The rearrangement joins TRBV5-8 to TRBJ2-7, with a weak D call TRBD2 (6 bases). The CDR3 extends over 12 amino acids. Germline values: CDR1 SGHTS, CDR2 YDEGEE. V dropped 2 bases and J dropped 9 bases, with 12 bases sitting between them. Here the CDR3 reads CASSFPGVGQYF. CDR3 coding DNA: TGTGCCAGCAGCTTCCCGGGAGTGGGGCAGTACTTC.

The chain is built from TRBV19 and TRBJ1-2; TRBD1 might be the D (5 bases). The germline CDR1 and CDR2 sequences are LNHDA and SQIVND (reference sequence). The CDR3 sequence is 14 residues long. V was trimmed by 3 bases and J by 3 bases, leaving 11 bases between them. Written as DNA, the CDR3 is TGTGCCAGTAGTATTTGGAGGGGAGACTATGGCTACACCTTC. This translates into CASSIWRGDYGYTF.

The chain employs TRBV2 and TRBJ1-2, with no clear D. CDR3 length: 15 residues. CDR1 is SNHLY and CDR2 is FYNNEI in the germline V gene. V gave up 1 base and J gave up 7 bases, with 16 bases separating them. The CDR3 nucleotides read TGTGCCAGCAGTGAAGACCCTCCGGGGTTTCGTGGCTACACCTTC. Protein: CASSEDPPGFRGYTF. The entire variable domain, with the rest obtained from reference TRBV2 and TRBJ1-2, is as follows: EPEVTQTPSHQVTQMGQEVILRCVPISNHLYFYWYRQILGQKVEFLVSFYNNEISEKSEIFDDQFSVERPDGSNFTLKIRSTKLEDSAMYFCASSEDPPGFRGYTFGSGTRLTVV.

The CDR3 nucleotides are TGTGCCAGCAGTTCTCTTAGCGGGGGGGCCCCCGGGGAGCTGTTTTTT. Translation gives CASSSLSGGAPGELFF. The rearrangement links TRBV6-5 to TRBJ2-2; the match to TRBD2 covers 11 bases. V lost 4 bases, J lost 6 bases, and 7 bases stayed unmatched. The CDR3 spans 16 residues. The germline V gene has CDR1 MNHEY and CDR2 SVGAGI.

J is TRBJ2-7 and V is TRBV27, with D possibly matching TRBD2 (6 bases). Germline CDR1 is MNHEY and CDR2 is SMNVEV (reference sequence). V lost 6 bases and J lost 0, with 21 bases in between. CDR3 length: 17 residues. In nucleotides, the CDR3 is TGTGCCAGCAGCACCCATGCGGGGCGCAGCGTCTCCTACGAGCAGTACTTC. Translated, it gives CASSTHAGRSVSYEQYF.

The chain uses TRBV2 and TRBJ2-2, with D tentatively TRBD1 (6 bases). CDR3 size: 15 residues. The germline V gene has CDR1 SNHLY and CDR2 FYNNEI. V was pared by 6 bases and J by 4 bases, with 15 bases between. The CDR3: CASRRTDSRTGELFF. As DNA, the CDR3 is TGTGCCAGCAGACGGACAGATTCACGCACCGGGGAGCTGTTTTTT.

This clone was seen just once. The V call is TRBV19, the J call TRBJ1-5, with 7 nucleotides matching TRBD1. Germline assignment: CDR1 LNHDA and CDR2 SQIVND (reference sequence). CDR3 length equals 14 residues. V was pared by 4 bases and J by 9 bases, with 9 bases of the junction left unmatched. The CDR3 protein is CASSTQQGTGPQHF. CDR3 coding DNA: TGTGCCAGTAGTACCCAACAGGGGACTGGGCCCCAGCATTTT.

The rearrangement joins TRBV11-2 to TRBJ1-1; D ambiguous. The germline V gene encodes CDR1 SGHAT and CDR2 FQNNGV. This CDR3 has 15 residues. Trimming cost V 3 bases and J 0 bases, with 11 bases left between them. The CDR3 spells CASSFGPTVNTEAFF. For the CDR3, the DNA is TGTGCCAGCAGCTTCGGTCCCACAGTGAACACTGAAGCTTTCTTT.

The V and J genes are TRBV6-5 and TRBJ2-7, with a weak D call TRBD2 (6 bases). This CDR3 region has 13 residues. Trimming removed 7 bases at V and 3 bases at J, with 13 bases between. Germline V gene sequence: CDR1 MNHEY, CDR2 SVGAGI. The CDR3 region is CASTSDSGYEQYF. The CDR3 nucleotides are TGTGCCAGCACCTCCGATAGCGGCTACGAGCAGTACTTC.

V gene TRBV15 combines with J gene TRBJ2-1, with 10 bases identical to TRBD2. CDR3 length: 16 residues. V dropped 0 bases and J dropped 4; count of bases not matched to a gene: 3. CDR1 and CDR2 from the germline V gene are LNHNV and YYDKDF (reference sequence). CDR3 nucleotides: TGTGCCACCAGCAGAGATTCAGCGGGGGGGTACAATGAGCAGTTCTTC. This translates into CATSRDSAGGYNEQFF.

J is TRBJ2-5 and V is TRBV5-5, with D tentatively TRBD2 (6 bases). This CDR3 region has 14 residues. The germline V gene encodes CDR1 SGHKS and CDR2 YYEKEE (reference sequence). V was clipped by 1 base and J by 0 bases, with 7 bases between them. CDR3 sequence: CASSLIADQETQYF. The DNA of the CDR3 is TGTGCCAGCAGCTTGATAGCGGACCAAGAGACCCAGTACTTC. Full variable domain (remainder filled in from reference TRBV5-5 and TRBJ2-5): DAGVTQSPTHLIKTRGQQVTLRCSPISGHKSVSWYQQVLGQGPQFIFQYYEKEERGRGNFPDRFSARQFPNYSSELNVNALLLGDSALYLCASSLIADQETQYFGPGTRLLVL.

The CDR3 DNA reads TGTGCCAGCATCACAGGGGGGATCACTGAAGCTTTCTTT. Protein product: CASITGGITEAFF. The rearrangement links TRBV6-5 to TRBJ1-1, with 8 bases lining up with TRBD1. CDR3 length: 13 amino acids. Per the germline V gene, CDR1 is MNHEY and CDR2 is SVGAGI. V lost 7 bases to trimming and J lost 4 bases; unmatched junction nucleotides: 5.

This chain links TRBV2 with TRBJ1-5; D is undetermined. V lost 1 base to trimming and J lost 6 bases, with 7 bases between them. CDR1 is SNHLY and CDR2 is FYNNEI in the germline V gene. The length of the CDR3 is 13 residues. CDR3 DNA: TGTGCCAGCAGTGAAGGGGGAGGTCAGCCCCAGCATTTT. It translates to CASSEGGGQPQHF.

This clone was observed a few times. This chain connects TRBV19 to TRBJ1-1; no clear D gene. The CDR3 is 13 amino acids. CDR1 is LNHDA, CDR2 SQIVND, per germline (reference sequence). V was cut by 6 bases and J by 4 bases, with 12 bases left in between. CDR3 sequence reads: CASRVLEGTEAFF. CDR3 bases: TGTGCCAGTAGGGTCCTGGAGGGCACTGAAGCTTTCTTT.

V gene TRBV12-5 combines with J gene TRBJ2-7; 14 nucleotides line up with TRBD2. The CDR3 has 15 residues. Germline V gene lookup returns CDR1 LGHNT and CDR2 FRNRAP. After removal of 5 bases from V and 2 bases from J, the junction contained 2 bases not matched to a gene. Here the CDR3 DNA reads TGTGCTAGTGGTAAGGGACTAGCGGGGGCCTACGAGCAGTACTTC. Protein product: CASGKGLAGAYEQYF.

This chain uses TRBV10-2 with TRBJ1-2; 10 bases align to TRBD1. The germline gives CDR1 WSHSY, CDR2 SAAADI. The junction had 9 bases not matched to a gene; V was cut back by 3 bases and J by 8 bases. This CDR3 is built from 15 residues. The CDR3 coding sequence is TGCGCCAGCAGTGATACGACAGGGGGCGTTGGAGGCTACACCTTC. It is translated as CASSDTTGGVGGYTF.

This chain uses TRBV7-9 with TRBJ1-2, with D possibly matching TRBD1 (6 bases). Germline CDR1 SEHNR, CDR2 FQNEAQ (reference sequence). This CDR3 spans 15 amino acids. V was pared by 5 bases and J by 4 bases, with 17 bases between. The CDR3 is CASSGPDSLAYGYTF. Here the CDR3 DNA reads TGTGCCAGCAGCGGCCCGGACAGCTTAGCCTATGGCTACACCTTC.

V usage is TRBV28 and J usage is TRBJ1-2; 9 nucleotides agree with TRBD1. Trimming at V came to 4 bases and at J to 5 bases, leaving 17 bases not matched to a gene. Germline assignment: CDR1 MDHEN and CDR2 SYDVKM. The CDR3 length is 18 residues. Here the CDR3 reads CASSSISRTGGAGYGYTF. The CDR3 DNA is TGTGCCAGCAGTTCCATTTCCCGAACAGGGGGCGCGGGATATGGCTACACCTTC.

The chain employs TRBV9 and TRBJ1-6; D ambiguous. Germline values: CDR1 SGDLS, CDR2 YYNGEE. CDR3 size: 16 residues. The V gene lost 1 base and the J gene lost 0 bases, with 8 bases spanning the gap. The CDR3 sequence: CASSVMAGSYNSPLHF. The CDR3 DNA is TGTGCCAGCAGCGTAATGGCGGGCTCCTATAATTCACCCCTCCACTTT.

In this sample, this clone turned up a few times. The chain is built from TRBV2 and TRBJ1-5, with D unresolved. Germline CDR1 is SNHLY and CDR2 is FYNNEI. Trimming took 4 bases from V and 2 from J, leaving 9 bases between them. This CDR3 comprises 14 residues. CDR3 region: CASSGGSRNQPQHF. CDR3 DNA: TGTGCCAGCAGTGGAGGCAGCCGCAATCAGCCCCAGCATTTT.